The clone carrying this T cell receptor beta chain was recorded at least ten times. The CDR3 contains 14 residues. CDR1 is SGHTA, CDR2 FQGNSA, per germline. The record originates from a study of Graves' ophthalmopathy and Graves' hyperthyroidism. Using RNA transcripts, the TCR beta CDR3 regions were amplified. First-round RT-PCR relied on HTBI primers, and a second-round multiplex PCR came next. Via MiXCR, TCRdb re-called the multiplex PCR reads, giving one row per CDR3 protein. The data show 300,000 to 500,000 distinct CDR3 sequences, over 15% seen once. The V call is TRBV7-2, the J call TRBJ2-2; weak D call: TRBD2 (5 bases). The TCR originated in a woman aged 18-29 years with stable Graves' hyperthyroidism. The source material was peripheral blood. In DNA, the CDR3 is TGTGCTTCTAGGCGGGCAGACTACACCGGGGAGCTGTTTTTT. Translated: CASRRADYTGELFF.